This entry describes one TCR beta chain. Its antigen is not known. V trimming: 8 bases; J trimming: 8 bases; junction bases outside the gene matches: 6. The CDR3 loop spans 13 amino acids. The germline CDR1 and CDR2 sequences are SNHLY and FYNNEI. This entry belongs to a study of shared clonotypes between healthy human individuals. Naive CD8 isolation took CD45RO-negative cells positively selected for CCR7 and excluded terminally differentiated effector memory CD45RA+ cells. Study-level results: Only blood samples were collected, and tissue repertoires likely differ. Relative to their counterparts shared across all four donors, non-shared clonotypes exhibited diminished generation probabilities.

Deep-level settings were used for running the assay. Assay used: immunoSEQ multiplex PCR; TCRdb lists only in-frame clones, some missing. The table shows 1.5 million to 2.5 million clones, with approximately 95% occurring only once. Sequencing was performed on naive CD8+ T cells sorted from blood. This TCR came from a man between 18 and 35 years old in good health. This chain joins TRBV2 and TRBJ2-1, with TRBD1 identical over 10 bases. CDR3 in amino acids: CASGTGDEDEQFF. In nucleotides, the CDR3 is TGTGCCAGCGGGACAGGGGATGAGGATGAGCAGTTCTTC.